This T cell receptor (beta chain) is from a study of vaccination and CD4 T cells after COVID-19. Study-level information: Sampling after COVID took place at a median of around 110 days (range 35 to 161) following diagnosis. Overlapping SARS-CoV-2, HCoV-NL63, HCoV-OC43 and HCoV-229E spike peptides were used to stimulate cells.

This clonotype occurred a few times. Its antigen is still unknown. Cultured CD4+ T-cell DNA underwent Oncomine TCR Beta short-read sequencing. One entry per CDR3 protein results from TCRdb running MiXCR on the PCR reads. The sample shows roughly 20,000 distinct CDR3 sequences, around 60% of them seen only once. The treatment was: roughly 11-day PBMC culture with coronavirus spike peptide pools or control peptides (ViraFEST assay). CDR3 length: 15 residues. The germline gives CDR1 MGHRA, CDR2 YSYEKL. V dropped 3 bases and J dropped 4; count of bases not matched to a gene: 8. The sequencing used CD4+ T cells from blood, cultured in vitro, collected after SARS-CoV-2 vaccination. This rearrangement joins TRBV4-1 to TRBJ1-2, with TRBD1 identical over 7 bases. The receptor comes from a human donor who had recovered from COVID-19. The CDR3 protein is CASSQAGTATYGYTF. The CDR3 DNA reads as TGCGCCAGCAGCCAGGCCGGGACAGCGACCTATGGCTACACCTTC.